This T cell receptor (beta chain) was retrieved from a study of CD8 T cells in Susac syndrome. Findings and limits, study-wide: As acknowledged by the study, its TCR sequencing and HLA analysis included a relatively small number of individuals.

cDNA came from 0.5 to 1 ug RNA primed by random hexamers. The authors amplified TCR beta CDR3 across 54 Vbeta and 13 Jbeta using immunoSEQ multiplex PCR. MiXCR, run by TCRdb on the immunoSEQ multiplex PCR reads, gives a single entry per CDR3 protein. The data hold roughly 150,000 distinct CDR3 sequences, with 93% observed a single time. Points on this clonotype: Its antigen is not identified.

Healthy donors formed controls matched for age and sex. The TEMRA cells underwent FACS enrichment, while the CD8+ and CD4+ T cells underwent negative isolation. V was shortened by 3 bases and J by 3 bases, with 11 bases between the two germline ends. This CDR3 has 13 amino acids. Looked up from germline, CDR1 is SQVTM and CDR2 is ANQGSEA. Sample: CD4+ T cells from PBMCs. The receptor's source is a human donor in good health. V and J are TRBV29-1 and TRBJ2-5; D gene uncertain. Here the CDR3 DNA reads TGCAGCGTTGAGGCGGCCCTAAAAGAGACCCAGTACTTC. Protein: CSVEAALKETQYF.